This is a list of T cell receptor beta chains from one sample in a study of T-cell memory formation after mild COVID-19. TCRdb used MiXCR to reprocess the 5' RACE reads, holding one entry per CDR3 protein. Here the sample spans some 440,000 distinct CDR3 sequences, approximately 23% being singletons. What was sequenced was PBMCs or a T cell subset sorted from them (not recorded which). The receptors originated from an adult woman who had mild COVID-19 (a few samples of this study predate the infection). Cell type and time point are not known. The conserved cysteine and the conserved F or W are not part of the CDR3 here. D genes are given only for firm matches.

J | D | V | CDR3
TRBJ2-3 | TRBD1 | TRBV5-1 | ASSSGGGTDTQY
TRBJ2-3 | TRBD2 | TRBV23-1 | ASSQGPRGGSTDTQY
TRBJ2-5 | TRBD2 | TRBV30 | AWSGIAGARIETQY
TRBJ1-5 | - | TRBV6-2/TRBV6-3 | ASSAPGTRNQPQH
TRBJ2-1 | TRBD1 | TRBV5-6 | ASSPQGYNEQF
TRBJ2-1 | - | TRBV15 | ATSRARLNEQF
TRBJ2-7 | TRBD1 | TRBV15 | ATSRDGTGRSYEQY
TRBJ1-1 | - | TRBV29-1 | SVQTAMNTEAF
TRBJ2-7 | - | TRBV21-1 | ASSRRDRYYEQY
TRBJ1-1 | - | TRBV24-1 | ATRQTENTEAF
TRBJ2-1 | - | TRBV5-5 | ASSLEGSGNEQF
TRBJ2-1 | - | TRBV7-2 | ASSPGAPSYNEQF
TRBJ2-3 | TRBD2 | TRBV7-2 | ASSLGTSSSDTQY
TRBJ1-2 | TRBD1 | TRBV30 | AWRTGGSYGYT
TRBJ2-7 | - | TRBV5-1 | ASSSTFEGLYEQY
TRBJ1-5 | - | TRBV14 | ASSQSGNQPQH
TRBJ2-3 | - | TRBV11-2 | ASSQLVAFSTDTQY
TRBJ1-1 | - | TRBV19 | ASKTGGTEAF
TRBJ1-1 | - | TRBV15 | ATTGYAGWFLNTEAF
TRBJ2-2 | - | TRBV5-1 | ASRAGSGGGELF
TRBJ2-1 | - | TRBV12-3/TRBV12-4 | ASSFSLTYNEQF
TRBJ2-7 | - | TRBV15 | ATSRDSHSEQY
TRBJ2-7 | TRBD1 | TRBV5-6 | ASSAGQVWYEQY
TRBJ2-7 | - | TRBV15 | ATSRLTDGAEQY
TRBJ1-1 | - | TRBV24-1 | ATSASEYTEAF
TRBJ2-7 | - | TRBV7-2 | ASSLIRDTYEQY
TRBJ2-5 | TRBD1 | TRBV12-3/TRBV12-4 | ASSSRRTGKETQY
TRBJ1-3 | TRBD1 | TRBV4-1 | ASSQPDRGRNTIY
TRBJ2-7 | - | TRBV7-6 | ASSLSRVRRSEEQY
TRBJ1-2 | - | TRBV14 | ASTPYDRFYGYT
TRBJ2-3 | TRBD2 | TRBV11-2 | ASSLDGLAGQQPDTQY
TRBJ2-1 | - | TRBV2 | AIPPSGVFPNEQF
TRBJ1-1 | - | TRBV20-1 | SARDGGLGTEAF
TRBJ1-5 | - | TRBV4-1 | ASSQELYSNQPQH
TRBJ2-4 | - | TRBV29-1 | SVEDWGMDIQY
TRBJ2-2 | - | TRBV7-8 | ASSFLGFLNTGELF
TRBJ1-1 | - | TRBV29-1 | SVEYGSLSSEAF
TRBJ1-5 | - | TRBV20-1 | SARTSNQPQH
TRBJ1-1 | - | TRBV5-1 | ASSLDGSTNTEAF
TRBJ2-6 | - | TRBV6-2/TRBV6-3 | ASEVAGANVLT
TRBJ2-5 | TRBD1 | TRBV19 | ASAGGKETQY
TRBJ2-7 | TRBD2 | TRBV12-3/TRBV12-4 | ASSLGSGRGEQY
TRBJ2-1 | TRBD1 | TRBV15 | ATSRGFQQGEQF
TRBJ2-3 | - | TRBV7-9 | AIKGEAVTDTQY
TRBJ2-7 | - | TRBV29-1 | SGVLGMGSYEQY
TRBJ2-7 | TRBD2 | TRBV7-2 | ASSSSRLAVYEQY
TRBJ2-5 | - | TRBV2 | ASSEGSVFQGSQETQY
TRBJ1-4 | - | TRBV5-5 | ASSFLNEKLF
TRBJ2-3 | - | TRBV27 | ASSTWDITDTQY
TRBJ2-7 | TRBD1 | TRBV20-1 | SARGQNYEQY
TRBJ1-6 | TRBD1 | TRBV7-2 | ASSPRQGLSSPIH
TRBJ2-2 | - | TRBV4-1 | ASSTGRTSLGELF